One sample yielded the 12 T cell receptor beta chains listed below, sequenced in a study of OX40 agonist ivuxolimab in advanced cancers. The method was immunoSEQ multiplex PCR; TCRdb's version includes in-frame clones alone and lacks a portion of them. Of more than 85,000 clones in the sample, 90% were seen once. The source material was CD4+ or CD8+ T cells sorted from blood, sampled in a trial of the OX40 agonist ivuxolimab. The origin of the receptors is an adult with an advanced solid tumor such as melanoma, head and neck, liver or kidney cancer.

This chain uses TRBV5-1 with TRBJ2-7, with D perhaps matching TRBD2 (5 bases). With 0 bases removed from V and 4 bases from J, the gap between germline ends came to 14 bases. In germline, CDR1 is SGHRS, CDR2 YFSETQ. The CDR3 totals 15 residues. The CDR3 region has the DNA TGCGCCAGCAGCTTGGAGGGAATGTCGGGGTACGAGCAGTACTTC. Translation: CASSLEGMSGYEQYF.

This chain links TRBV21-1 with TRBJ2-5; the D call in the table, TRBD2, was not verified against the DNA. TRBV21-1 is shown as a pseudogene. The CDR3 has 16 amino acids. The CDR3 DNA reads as TGTGCCAGCAGCATTCTCGAATGGAGCGTGATAGAGACCCAGTACTTC. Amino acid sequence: CASSILEWSVIETQYF.

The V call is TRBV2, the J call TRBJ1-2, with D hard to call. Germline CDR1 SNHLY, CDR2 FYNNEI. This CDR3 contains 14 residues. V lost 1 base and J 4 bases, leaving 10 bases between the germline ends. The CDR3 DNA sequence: TGTGCCAGCAGTGAAGTGGTGGGTAGCTATGGCTACACCTTC. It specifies CASSEVVGSYGYTF.

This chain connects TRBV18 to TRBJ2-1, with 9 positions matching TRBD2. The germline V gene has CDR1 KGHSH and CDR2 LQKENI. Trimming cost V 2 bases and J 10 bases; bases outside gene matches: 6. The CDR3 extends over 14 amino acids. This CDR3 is CASSPFGTSPEQFF. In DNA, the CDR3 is TGTGCCAGCTCACCATTCGGGACTAGCCCAGAGCAGTTCTTC.

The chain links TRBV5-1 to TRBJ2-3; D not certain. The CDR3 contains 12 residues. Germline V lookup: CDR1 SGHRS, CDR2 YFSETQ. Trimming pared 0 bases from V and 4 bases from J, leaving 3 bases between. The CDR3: CASSLGADTQYF. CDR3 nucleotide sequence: TGCGCCAGCAGCTTGGGTGCAGATACGCAGTATTTT.

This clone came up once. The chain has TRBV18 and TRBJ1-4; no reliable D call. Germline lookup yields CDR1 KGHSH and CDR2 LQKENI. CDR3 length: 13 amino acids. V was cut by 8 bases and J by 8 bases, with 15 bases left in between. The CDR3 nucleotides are TGTGCCAGCACCAGTAACCAAGGCGAAAAACTGTTTTTT. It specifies CASTSNQGEKLFF.

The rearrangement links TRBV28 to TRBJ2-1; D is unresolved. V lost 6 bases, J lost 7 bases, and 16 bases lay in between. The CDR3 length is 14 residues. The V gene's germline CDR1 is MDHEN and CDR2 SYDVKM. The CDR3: CASRSGVPTNEQFF. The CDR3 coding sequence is TGTGCCAGCAGATCGGGCGTCCCGACGAATGAGCAGTTCTTC.

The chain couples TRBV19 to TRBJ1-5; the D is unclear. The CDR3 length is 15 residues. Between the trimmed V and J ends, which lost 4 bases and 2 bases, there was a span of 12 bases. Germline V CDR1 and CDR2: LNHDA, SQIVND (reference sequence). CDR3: CASSSTGPRNQPQHF. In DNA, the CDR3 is TGTGCCAGTAGTAGTACTGGCCCTCGCAATCAGCCCCAGCATTTT.

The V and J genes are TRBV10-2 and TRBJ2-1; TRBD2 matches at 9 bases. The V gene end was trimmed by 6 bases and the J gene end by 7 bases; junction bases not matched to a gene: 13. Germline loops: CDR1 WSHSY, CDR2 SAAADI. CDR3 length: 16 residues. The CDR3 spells CASSPQLAGGPNEQFF. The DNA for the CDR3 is TGCGCCAGCAGCCCCCAACTAGCGGGCGGACCTAATGAGCAGTTCTTC.

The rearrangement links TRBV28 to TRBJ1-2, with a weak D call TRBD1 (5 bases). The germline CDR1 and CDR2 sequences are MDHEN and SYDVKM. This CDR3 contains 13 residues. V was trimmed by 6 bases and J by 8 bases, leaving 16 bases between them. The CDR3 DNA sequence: TGTGCCAGCAGACCACCCGGGGCCGCGGGCTACACCTTC. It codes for CASRPPGAAGYTF.

DNA of the CDR3: TGTGCCAGCAGATCCCAAACAGGGGCCTACGAGCAGTACTTC. Protein: CASRSQTGAYEQYF. The chain couples TRBV6-6 to TRBJ2-7; 7 nucleotides agree with TRBD1. Germline values: CDR1 MNHNY, CDR2 SVGAGI (reference sequence). This CDR3 contains 14 residues. The V and J ends lost 6 bases and 2 bases, in that order; junction bases with no gene match: 7.

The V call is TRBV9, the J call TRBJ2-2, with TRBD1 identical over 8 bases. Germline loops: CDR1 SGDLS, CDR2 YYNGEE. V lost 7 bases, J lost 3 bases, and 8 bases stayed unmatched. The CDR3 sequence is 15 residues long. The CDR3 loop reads CASRTGRGDTGELFF. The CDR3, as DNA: TGTGCCAGCCGGACAGGGCGAGGCGACACCGGGGAGCTGTTTTTT.